This T cell receptor (beta chain) was found in a study of radiotherapy plus CTLA-4 blockade in lung cancer. Germline trimming cut 3 bases from V and 7 bases from J; bases unmatched to any gene: 12. CDR1 and CDR2 from the germline V gene are SGHRS and YFSETQ. The CDR3 length is 16 residues. The method was immunoSEQ multiplex PCR; TCRdb's version includes in-frame clones alone and lacks a portion of them. The sample has 55,000 to 65,000 clones, 77% seen once. The TCR was taken from a human donor with non-small cell lung cancer who had a partial response to radiotherapy plus ipilimumab. The chain is built from TRBV5-1 and TRBJ2-1, with 8 positions matching TRBD2. The source material was peripheral blood, sampled from a patient treated with radiotherapy plus ipilimumab. In DNA, the CDR3 is TGCGCCAGCAGCTCCGGGGGGGCACATCCCGGGAATGAGCAGTTCTTC. Amino acids: CASSSGGAHPGNEQFF.